This T cell receptor beta chain was captured by sequencing in a study of cytomegalovirus exposure and HLA in healthy donors. Findings of the study overall: A later analysis showed that HLA-associated TCR beta chains had undergone more clonal expansion than equally common others. One cluster of highly shared sequence variants probably arose as a sequencing artifact. With further analysis later on, most CMV-associated TCR beta chains appeared HLA-restricted.

J was trimmed by 5 bases and V by 6 bases; bases with no gene match: 16. Germline V gene lookup returns CDR1 MDHEN and CDR2 SYDVKM. The CDR3 spans 17 residues. Regarding this clone: The antigen remains undetermined.

PCR amplification relied on 60 Vbeta primers (plus 13 Jbeta primers). As processed by the authors: A later analysis counted 65 million to 95 million unique TCR beta chains, around 10 million shared. The method was immunoSEQ multiplex PCR; TCRdb's version includes in-frame clones alone and lacks a portion of them. V, J and clone size are those of that table, while D and trimming were read from the DNA. The repertoire holds approximately 130,000 clones, with around 77% as singletons. The source material was PBMCs. The origin of this receptor is a man aged 50 to 59 in good health and CMV-seronegative. This chain connects TRBV28 to TRBJ2-5; 9 bases match TRBD1. CDR3 nucleotide sequence: TGTGCCAGCAGCGCCGCTACAGGGGGCAGGGGCGGGGAGACCCAGTACTTC. It encodes CASSAATGGRGGETQYF. Supplemented by reference TRBV28 and TRBJ2-5, the full variable domain reads DVKVTQSSRYLVKRTGEKVFLECVQDMDHENMFWYRQDPGLGLRLIYFSYDVKMKEKGDIPEGYSVSREKKERFSLILESASTNQTSMYLCASSAATGGRGGETQYFGPGTRLLVL.